This T cell receptor (beta chain) was identified in a study of blood T cells in healthy people across ages. The V and J ends lost 4 bases and 3 bases, in that order; junction bases with no gene match: 6. The CDR3 extends over 15 amino acids. This clonotype was observed many times. Its antigen remains unidentified. Study-level points and caveats: Naive T cell percentage and TCR beta diversity correlated strongly.

The use of a sample-barcoded 5' primer and a J-beta primer mix characterized a second PCR of about 6 to 12 cycles. Each cDNA molecule carried a tag from a template-switch adaptor that contained 12 random nucleotides. In TCRdb, the 5' RACE reads were re-called with MiXCR into one record per CDR3 protein. Of hundreds of thousands of distinct CDR3 sequences listed, about 30% are singletons. Sequenced material: blood. The chain carries TRBV12-3 or TRBV12-4 and TRBJ2-7; 10 nucleotides agree with TRBD2. This receptor was identified in a woman of 80 years or more in good health. This CDR3 reads CASSSPGLASYEQYF. For the CDR3, the DNA is TGTGCCAGCAGTTCTCCGGGACTAGCGAGCTACGAGCAGTACTTC.